This TCR beta chain comes out of a study of cytomegalovirus exposure and HLA in healthy donors. In this sample, this clone turned up once. The study sampled nominally healthy donors, though unrecorded immune exposures were likely. The CDR3 length is 14 residues. Germline assignment: CDR1 GTSNPN and CDR2 SVGIG (reference sequence). Trimming pared 1 base from V and 0 bases from J, leaving 7 bases between. The primer mix had 60 Vbeta and 13 Jbeta primers. Produced via immunoSEQ multiplex PCR; TCRdb's table is partial and in-frame only. The data contain approximately 180,000 clones, roughly 80% of them singletons.

The chain joins TRBV30 to TRBJ1-5; no reliable D call. The sample taken for sequencing was PBMCs. The clonotype originates from a woman aged 18-29 years in good health and CMV-seronegative. CDR3 bases: TGTGCCTGGAGTGCGGGTTATAGCAATCAGCCCCAGCATTTT. This encodes CAWSAGYSNQPQHF. Full variable domain (missing parts from reference TRBV30 and TRBJ1-5): SQTIHQWPATLVQPVGSPLSLECTVEGTSNPNLYWYRQAAGRGLQLLFYSVGIGQISSEVPQNLSASRPQDRQFILSSKKLLLSDSGFYLCAWSAGYSNQPQHFGDGTRLSIL.